This TCR beta chain was identified during a study of CD8+ T cells in alopecia areata. The authors extracted RNA and reverse transcribed it into cDNA as the sequencing template. Clones were sequenced by immunoSEQ multiplex PCR, and TCRdb holds only the in-frame ones, with some missing. The sample contains under 110,000 clones, 55% to 70% of which appear only once. As for this clone: Its antigen is unknown.

This CDR3 has 16 residues. In germline, CDR1 is MNHEY, CDR2 SMNVEV (reference sequence). The J segment lost 4 bases and the V segment lost 5 bases, leaving 8 bases of the junction unmatched. Treatment here: oral pan-JAK inhibitor, 5-10 mg twice daily. Study results and caveats: Scalp clonality and expanded CD8+ clones among the top 100 were significantly decreased by tofacitinib.

This rearrangement joins TRBV27 to TRBJ2-3; 11 bases line up with TRBD2. Sample: CD8+ T cells sorted from blood, taken at approximately week 60, from a patient treated with tofacitinib. The clonotype originates from a human donor with alopecia areata. CDR3 nucleotide sequence: TGTGCCAGCAGTACGCATAGCGGGGGGGCCGCAGATACGCAGTATTTT. Protein product: CASSTHSGGAADTQYF.